These T cell receptor beta chains were read from a single sample in a study of blood T cell repertoires in COVID-19. TCRdb keeps only in-frame clones here, not all; method: immunoSEQ multiplex PCR. This repertoire shows roughly 180,000 clones, about 83% found once; its top ten account for around 3.6%. Sample: PBMCs or T cells enriched from blood (not recorded which). These receptors were obtained from a woman between 50 and 59 years old in a cohort exposed to, infected with or recovered from COVID-19 (not recorded which). The CDR3 runs from the conserved cysteine through the conserved F or W. D genes are given only for firm matches. Some rows mark clone size as missing; the rest say once, few, many or name a class of expanded clone.

d_gene,j_gene,abundance,v_gene,CDR3aa,CDR3nt
-,TRBJ2-5,-,TRBV18,CASSPPDSQETQYF,TGTGCCAGCTCACCACCCGACAGCCAAGAGACCCAGTACTTC
TRBD1,TRBJ1-5,-,TRBV7-3,CASTTGVNQPQHF,TGTGCCAGCACCACAGGGGTGAATCAGCCCCAGCATTTT
TRBD1,TRBJ1-6,-,TRBV27,CASSRGQGDSPLHF,TGTGCCAGCAGTCGTGGACAGGGGGATTCACCCCTCCACTTT
-,TRBJ1-1,once,TRBV24-1,CATSGGHLGNTEAFF,TGTGCCACCAGTGGAGGCCATCTTGGGAACACTGAAGCTTTCTTT
-,TRBJ2-5,-,TRBV7-2,CASSFTGGHQETQYF,TGTGCCAGCAGCTTCACCGGGGGGCATCAAGAGACCCAGTACTTC
-,TRBJ1-6,-,TRBV6-5,CASSYWGTQKNSPLHF,TGTGCCAGCAGTTACTGGGGCACCCAAAAGAATTCACCCCTCCACTTT
TRBD2,TRBJ2-3,-,TRBV7-2,CASRNSGGTDTQYF,TGTGCCAGCAGAAATAGCGGGGGCACAGATACGCAGTATTTT
TRBD2,TRBJ2-2,medium-sized,TRBV10-3,CAISVPTSGSDTGELFF,TGTGCCATCAGTGTACCCACTAGCGGGAGCGACACCGGGGAGCTGTTTTTT
TRBD2,TRBJ2-7,once,TRBV20-1,CSASRASGIYEQYF,TGCAGTGCTAGTCGGGCTAGCGGGATTTACGAGCAGTACTTC
-,TRBJ2-5,few,TRBV10-3,CAISNRGEGDETQYF,TGTGCCATCAGTAACAGGGGGGAGGGAGATGAGACCCAGTACTTC
-,TRBJ2-3,-,TRBV7-3,CASSSLTRASGTDTQYF,TGTGCCAGCAGCTCCCTGACTAGAGCGTCAGGCACAGATACGCAGTATTTT
-,TRBJ1-1,-,TRBV7-2,CASSFALNTEAFF,TGTGCCAGCAGCTTTGCCCTAAACACTGAAGCTTTCTTT
-,TRBJ2-7,-,TRBV4-2,CASSQDRGASYEQYF,TGTGCCAGCAGCCAAGACCGGGGGGCTTCCTACGAGCAGTACTTC
-,TRBJ2-5,few,TRBV4-3,CASSLNSLGGETQYF,TGCGCCAGCAGCCTCAACAGCTTGGGGGGAGAGACCCAGTACTTC
-,TRBJ1-3,-,TRBV19,CATQSPSAPDSGNTIYF,TGTGCCACCCAAAGTCCCTCCGCGCCTGACTCTGGAAACACCATATATTTT
TRBD2,TRBJ2-7,-,TRBV2,CASSGLAGDYEQYF,TGTGCCAGCAGTGGACTAGCGGGAGACTACGAGCAGTACTTC
-,TRBJ2-5,-,TRBV9,CASSVGAGEETQYF,TGTGCCAGCAGCGTAGGGGCGGGCGAAGAGACCCAGTACTTC
-,TRBJ1-4,once,TRBV27,CASSLTPFDGLFF,TGTGCCAGCAGTCTAACCCCGTTTGACGGGCTGTTTTTT
TRBD2,TRBJ2-1,-,TRBV7-2,CASSLASGRAGEQFF,TGTGCCAGCAGCTTAGCTAGCGGGAGGGCCGGTGAGCAGTTCTTC
TRBD1,TRBJ1-5,-,TRBV28,CASRPGQGNQPQHF,TGTGCCAGCAGACCAGGACAGGGGAATCAGCCCCAGCATTTT